This T cell receptor beta chain was documented in a study of blood T cell repertoires in COVID-19 (dated by TCRdb to 2020 to 2022). In the study overall: Samples from collaborators originated in the United States, Italy and Spain and spanned both the acute and convalescent phases of COVID-19. The prospective study material was composed of cDNA or gDNA derived from T cells, B-cell-depleted T cells, or PBMCs. Deeply sampled blood TCRbeta repertoires from subjects exposed to, actively infected with, or recovered from COVID-19 were included in the dataset. The repertoires were released in a freely available public database meant as a resource for research on the immune response to SARS-CoV-2. The samples were drawn from the first 160 participants of the ongoing ImmuneRACE study and from 950 to 1,500 subjects provided by 6 global collaborators. A de-identified subject ID, COVID-19 status, age in years and sex were almost always included in the sample metadata. Where available, HLA class I and class II types were taken from metadata supplied by the sample provider and were not determined by assay-based typing. The paper's findings and limits, for the study overall: The amount of clinical and demographic metadata varied by source and participant and was provided uncurated.

The immunoSEQ Assay, a bias-controlled multiplex PCR, was used to amplify TCRbeta CDR3 regions from genomic DNA. Per the source publication's procedure: The number of nucleated cells in each sample was estimated from the amplification of reference gene primers within the assay. To quantify the absolute abundance of each unique TCRbeta CDR3 rearrangement, sequence reads were collapsed and filtered. Productive Simpson clonality was computed per sample as the square root of Simpson's diversity index over productive rearrangements. Held by TCRdb, this immuneACCESS table contains in-frame sequences only and omits some clones. Under half of the omission traces to an unresolved V gene where checked; the cause of the rest is unknown. V and J calls and clone size are given by that table; D and trimming were obtained from the DNA. This sample comprises around 290,000 clones, over 75% of them detected only once. The ten largest clonotypes hold 1% of the sample.

Enrolling through a virtual design, the prospective study's participants ranged in age from roughly 18 to 95 years and lived across some 22 United States geographic areas. In the prospective study, participants were assigned to cohorts based on the clinical history participants reported in a screening survey and a study questionnaire. Recovered participants in ImmuneRACE Cohort 3 were defined by two consecutive negative NP/OP PCR tests, clearance by a healthcare professional, or resolution of symptoms. Each participant in the prospective study had whole blood, serum and a nasopharyngeal or oropharyngeal swab collected by mobile phlebotomists. Additional blood draws and questionnaires over an approximately two-month period could optionally be provided by prospective study participants. Before DNA extraction, blood samples from the prospective study were shipped at room temperature or frozen. In the case of this clone: Its antigen is unknown. Base qualities are not provided; no much larger clone lies one nucleotide away.

The CDR3 sequence holds 14 residues, the cysteine and phenylalanine included. The kept DNA is CDR3 alone, 42 bases in frame from the first base. CDR1 and CDR2 were assigned from the germline V gene (reference sequence) as SEHNR and FQNEAQ. The germline V end is reduced by 3 bases and the J end by 8 bases; junction bases left unmatched: 7. The TCR comes from a woman aged 30 to 39 who had recovered from COVID-19. The chain couples TRBV7-9 to TRBJ1-3; a stretch of 7 junction bases matches TRBD1. Input material: PBMCs or T cells enriched from blood (not recorded which). Here is the DNA: TGTGCCAGCAGCTTCAGACAGGGTGCATACACCATATATTTT. This encodes CASSFRQGAYTIYF.